This record covers a single T cell receptor beta chain. CDR1 is LGHNA and CDR2 is YSLEER in the germline V gene. With V trimmed by 0 bases and J by 1 base, 8 bases remained unmatched. The CDR3 length is 17 residues. Source study methods: Reference gene primer amplification gave estimated nucleated cell counts. TCRdb keeps only in-frame clones here, not all; method: immunoSEQ multiplex PCR. The DNA was the basis for D and trimming; V, J and clone size are from that table. The sample records about 130,000 clones, approximately 90% being singletons. This sample stems from a study of blood T cell repertoires in COVID-19. Study-wide context: Material from acute and convalescent COVID-19 was sourced from the United States, Italy and Spain. T cells, B-cell-depleted T cells, or PBMCs supplied cDNA or gDNA.

Seattle's cohort entered during active infection and was followed longitudinally. What was sequenced was peripheral blood. The V call is TRBV4-3, the J call TRBJ2-5; 7 bases align to TRBD2. The sequence came from a man in his forties or fifties with COVID-19, enrolled during active disease. In nucleotides, the CDR3 is TGCGCCAGCAGCCAAGATCAGGCTAGCGGTGTCCAAGAGACCCAGTACTTC. It yields the protein CASSQDQASGVQETQYF.